Listed below are T cell receptor beta chains from one sample, sequenced in a study of CD8 T cells in Susac syndrome. One entry per CDR3 protein results from TCRdb running MiXCR on the immunoSEQ multiplex PCR reads. The sample consists of about 180,000 distinct CDR3 sequences, around 94% of them appearing once. The sequenced material came from CD4+ T cells from PBMCs. The source is a human donor with Susac syndrome. The CDR3 runs from the conserved cysteine through the conserved F or W. D genes are given only for firm matches. The size of a clone is reported for some rows only, either as once, few or many, or as a class for expanded clones.

abundance: NA
d_gene: NA
v_gene: TRBV7-2
j_gene: TRBJ1-2
CDR3aa: CASSLGLPGYGYTF
CDR3nt: TGTGCCAGCAGCTTAGGCCTACCGGGCTATGGCTACACCTTC

abundance: NA
d_gene: TRBD2
v_gene: TRBV20-1
j_gene: TRBJ2-4
CDR3aa: CSARDGTKTIQYF
CDR3nt: TGCAGTGCTAGAGATGGGACTAAGACCATTCAGTACTTC

abundance: NA
d_gene: TRBD1
v_gene: TRBV19
j_gene: TRBJ2-7
CDR3aa: CASYRGPYEQYF
CDR3nt: TGTGCCAGTTACAGGGGGCCCTACGAGCAGTACTTC

abundance: NA
d_gene: NA
v_gene: TRBV7-9
j_gene: TRBJ2-5
CDR3aa: CASIVDSSSKTQYF
CDR3nt: TGTGCCAGCATCGTAGACTCCTCGTCAAAGACCCAGTACTTC

abundance: NA
d_gene: NA
v_gene: TRBV4-1
j_gene: TRBJ2-2
CDR3aa: CASSQEGVRRGTGELFF
CDR3nt: TGCGCCAGCAGCCAAGAGGGAGTTAGACGGGGCACCGGGGAGCTGTTTTTT

abundance: NA
d_gene: NA
v_gene: TRBV9
j_gene: TRBJ1-1
CDR3aa: CASSVAGINTEAFF
CDR3nt: TGTGCCAGCAGCGTAGCCGGGATAAACACTGAAGCTTTCTTT

abundance: once
d_gene: NA
v_gene: TRBV6-5
j_gene: TRBJ2-7
CDR3aa: CASSYTRDRYEQYF
CDR3nt: TGTGCCAGCAGTTACACCCGGGACCGCTACGAGCAGTACTTC

abundance: NA
d_gene: TRBD2
v_gene: TRBV7-2
j_gene: TRBJ2-1
CDR3aa: CASSSAGVITHEQFF
CDR3nt: TGTGCCAGCAGCTCAGCGGGGGTAATTACCCATGAGCAGTTCTTC

abundance: NA
d_gene: NA
v_gene: TRBV24-1
j_gene: TRBJ2-3
CDR3aa: CATSGLDSSSDTQYF
CDR3nt: TGTGCCACCAGTGGACTAGATAGCTCCTCGGATACGCAGTATTTT

abundance: NA
d_gene: NA
v_gene: TRBV6-2/TRBV6-3
j_gene: TRBJ1-4
CDR3aa: CASSYNEKLFF
CDR3nt: TGTGCCAGCAGTTACAATGAAAAACTGTTTTTT

abundance: NA
d_gene: TRBD2
v_gene: TRBV12-3/TRBV12-4
j_gene: TRBJ2-5
CDR3aa: CASSSPVSGGETQYF
CDR3nt: TGTGCCAGCAGTTCCCCCGTGTCGGGAGGAGAGACCCAGTACTTC

abundance: NA
d_gene: TRBD1
v_gene: TRBV12-3/TRBV12-4
j_gene: TRBJ1-5
CDR3aa: CASRGTGGNGNQPQHF
CDR3nt: TGTGCCAGCAGAGGGACAGGGGGCAATGGCAATCAGCCCCAGCATTTT

abundance: NA
d_gene: TRBD2
v_gene: TRBV20-1
j_gene: TRBJ2-4
CDR3aa: CSARGGKGRNIQYF
CDR3nt: TGCAGTGCTAGGGGAGGGAAGGGGAGAAACATTCAGTACTTC

abundance: NA
d_gene: NA
v_gene: TRBV10-3
j_gene: TRBJ2-3
CDR3aa: CAIRRDGSTDTQYF
CDR3nt: TGTGCCATCCGCAGGGACGGGAGCACAGATACGCAGTATTTT

abundance: NA
d_gene: TRBD2
v_gene: TRBV7-3
j_gene: TRBJ2-3
CDR3aa: CASSPPLAASTDTQYF
CDR3nt: TGTGCCAGCAGCCCCCCCCTAGCGGCAAGCACAGATACGCAGTATTTT

abundance: NA
d_gene: NA
v_gene: TRBV2
j_gene: TRBJ1-1
CDR3aa: CASMAGVNTEAFF
CDR3nt: TGTGCCAGCATGGCGGGGGTGAACACTGAAGCTTTCTTT

abundance: NA
d_gene: NA
v_gene: TRBV29-1
j_gene: TRBJ1-1
CDR3aa: CSVRDPEAFF
CDR3nt: TGCAGCGTTCGGGACCCTGAAGCTTTCTTT

abundance: NA
d_gene: NA
v_gene: TRBV12-3/TRBV12-4
j_gene: TRBJ2-2
CDR3aa: CASSSSQGRLFF
CDR3nt: TGTGCCAGCAGTTCCAGCCAGGGAAGGCTGTTTTTT

abundance: NA
d_gene: NA
v_gene: TRBV4-3
j_gene: TRBJ2-3
CDR3aa: CASSQDSLGLTDTQYF
CDR3nt: TGCGCCAGCAGCCAAGACTCCCTAGGTCTGACAGATACGCAGTATTTT

abundance: few
d_gene: TRBD1
v_gene: TRBV7-2
j_gene: TRBJ2-5
CDR3aa: CASSPGQGETQYF
CDR3nt: TGTGCCAGCAGTCCCGGACAGGGGGAGACCCAGTACTTC

abundance: NA
d_gene: NA
v_gene: TRBV9
j_gene: TRBJ2-1
CDR3aa: CASSGIQLAAYNEQFF
CDR3nt: TGTGCCAGCAGCGGGATACAGCTAGCCGCTTACAATGAGCAGTTCTTC

abundance: NA
d_gene: NA
v_gene: TRBV29-1
j_gene: TRBJ1-1
CDR3aa: CSAFAPGEYTEAFF
CDR3nt: TGCAGCGCCTTTGCCCCTGGGGAGTACACTGAAGCTTTCTTT

abundance: NA
d_gene: TRBD2
v_gene: TRBV20-1
j_gene: TRBJ2-3
CDR3aa: CSARAAGGKDTQYF
CDR3nt: TGCAGTGCTAGAGCGGCGGGGGGGAAGGATACGCAGTATTTT

abundance: once
d_gene: NA
v_gene: TRBV20-1
j_gene: TRBJ1-6
CDR3aa: CSASRPGGLDNSPLHF
CDR3nt: TGCAGTGCTAGTCGACCGGGGGGTCTGGATAATTCACCCCTCCACTTT

abundance: NA
d_gene: TRBD1
v_gene: TRBV6-2/TRBV6-3
j_gene: TRBJ1-5
CDR3aa: CASRGQLNQPQHF
CDR3nt: TGTGCCAGCAGGGGACAGCTCAATCAGCCCCAGCATTTT

abundance: NA
d_gene: NA
v_gene: TRBV4-3
j_gene: TRBJ2-2
CDR3aa: CASSQGTGLNTGELFF
CDR3nt: TGCGCCAGCAGCCAAGGCACAGGGTTAAACACCGGGGAGCTGTTTTTT

abundance: NA
d_gene: NA
v_gene: TRBV5-4
j_gene: TRBJ2-7
CDR3aa: CASSPAGSSYEQYF
CDR3nt: TGTGCCAGCAGCCCGGCGGGGAGCTCCTACGAGCAGTACTTC

abundance: NA
d_gene: NA
v_gene: TRBV9
j_gene: TRBJ2-5
CDR3aa: CASSETITGLRETQYF
CDR3nt: TGTGCCAGCAGCGAAACGATCACAGGGCTTCGAGAGACCCAGTACTTC

abundance: once
d_gene: TRBD2
v_gene: TRBV29-1
j_gene: TRBJ2-7
CDR3aa: CSVAGLAGFEQYF
CDR3nt: TGCAGCGTAGCGGGACTAGCGGGGTTTGAGCAGTACTTC

abundance: NA
d_gene: TRBD1
v_gene: TRBV3-1
j_gene: TRBJ2-4
CDR3aa: CASRGTGYKNIQYF
CDR3nt: TGTGCCAGCAGGGGGACAGGGTACAAAAACATTCAGTACTTC

abundance: NA
d_gene: NA
v_gene: TRBV2
j_gene: TRBJ2-5
CDR3aa: CASSEVGTQYF
CDR3nt: TGTGCCAGCAGTGAAGTGGGGACCCAGTACTTC

abundance: NA
d_gene: TRBD1
v_gene: TRBV27
j_gene: TRBJ2-5
CDR3aa: CASGQGGETQYF
CDR3nt: TGTGCCAGCGGACAGGGTGGGGAGACCCAGTACTTC

abundance: NA
d_gene: NA
v_gene: TRBV9
j_gene: TRBJ2-5
CDR3aa: CASSADYGDQETQYF
CDR3nt: TGTGCCAGCAGCGCGGACTACGGGGACCAAGAGACCCAGTACTTC

abundance: NA
d_gene: NA
v_gene: TRBV6-2/TRBV6-3
j_gene: TRBJ1-6
CDR3aa: CASRSGFNSPLHF
CDR3nt: TGTGCCAGCAGGTCCGGGTTTAATTCACCCCTCCACTTT

abundance: NA
d_gene: NA
v_gene: TRBV11-2
j_gene: TRBJ2-3
CDR3aa: CASTLGNQGTDTQYF
CDR3nt: TGTGCCAGCACTTTAGGGAACCAAGGCACAGATACGCAGTATTTT

abundance: NA
d_gene: TRBD2
v_gene: TRBV20-1
j_gene: TRBJ2-7
CDR3aa: CSASREDHEQYF
CDR3nt: TGCAGTGCTAGCCGGGAGGACCACGAGCAGTACTTC

abundance: NA
d_gene: NA
v_gene: TRBV3-1
j_gene: TRBJ2-7
CDR3aa: CASSPSFDITYEQYF
CDR3nt: TGTGCCAGCAGCCCCTCATTCGATATAACCTACGAGCAGTACTTC